The next 9 T cell receptor beta chains were all read from a single sample in a study of T cell responses to AZD1222 COVID-19 vaccine. Sequencing was performed with immunoSEQ multiplex PCR; in TCRdb, only in-frame clones are kept and a portion is missing. This sample carries about 100,000 clones, approximately 91% of them seen once, and the ten largest clones take 1.7%. This specimen consisted of peripheral blood, obtained on day 0 of AZD1222 vaccination. The receptors were gathered from an adult in good health.

The chain employs TRBV19 and TRBJ2-6; D is uncertain. V lost 10 bases to trimming and J lost 0 bases, with 4 bases between them. This CDR3 spans 12 amino acids. Germline V gene sequence: CDR1 LNHDA, CDR2 SQIVND (reference sequence). CDR3 in amino acids: CATLSGANVLTF. The CDR3 region has the DNA TGTGCCACCCTCTCTGGGGCCAACGTCCTGACTTTC.

Worth noting for this clone: The junction differs from germline at one of its ends, possibly a read error. The V gene is TRBV7-6, the J gene TRBJ2-7, with a tentative D call TRBD2 (6 bases). The CDR3 is 11 residues long. Germline CDR1 SGHVS, CDR2 FNYEAQ. This CDR3 is CASSSLTRADF. The CDR3 DNA reads TGTGCCAGCAGCTCCCTGACTAGGGCCGACTTC.

V is TRBV5-5 and J is TRBJ1-2, with 7 bases fitting TRBD1. The CDR3 is made up of 14 amino acids. J lost 7 bases, V lost 2 bases, and 8 bases had no gene match. In germline, CDR1 is SGHKS, CDR2 YYEKEE (reference sequence). The CDR3 DNA is TGTGCCAGCAGCTTACAGGGGATTAAGGGTGGCTACACCTTC. Amino acid sequence: CASSLQGIKGGYTF. Looking up the rest from reference TRBV5-5 and TRBJ1-2 gives the full variable domain: DAGVTQSPTHLIKTRGQQVTLRCSPISGHKSVSWYQQVLGQGPQFIFQYYEKEERGRGNFPDRFSARQFPNYSSELNVNALLLGDSALYLCASSLQGIKGGYTFGSGTRLTVV.

There are a few counts of this clone. V is TRBV29-1 and J is TRBJ1-1; D perhaps matches TRBD1 (5 bases). This CDR3 comprises 13 residues. V lost 2 bases and J lost 5, with 12 bases in between. Germline-derived CDR1 and CDR2 are SQVTM and ANQGSEA. Written as DNA, the CDR3 is TGCAGCGTTGAACTCAGGGAAGGGACTGAAGCTTTCTTT. The encoded protein is CSVELREGTEAFF. Variable domain in full (rest from reference TRBV29-1 and TRBJ1-1): SAVISQKPSRDICQRGTSLTIQCQVDSQVTMMFWYRQQPGQSLTLIATANQGSEATYESGFVIDKFPISRPNLTFSTLTVSNMSPEDSSIYLCSVELREGTEAFFGQGTRLTVV.

The J gene is TRBJ2-2, the V gene TRBV27; 13 nucleotides align to TRBD2. The germline V gene has CDR1 MNHEY and CDR2 SMNVEV (reference sequence). The V segment lost 4 bases and the J segment 5 bases; nucleotides outside the gene matches: 10. The CDR3 extends over 18 amino acids. CDR3 nucleotides: TGTGCCAGCAGTTCTCGGACTAGCGGGAGCCCGGAGACCGGGGAGCTGTTTTTT. Residues: CASSSRTSGSPETGELFF.

The chain couples TRBV5-6 to TRBJ1-6; 7 positions match TRBD1. V was clipped by 1 base and J by 8 bases; unmatched bases: 6. The CDR3 extends over 15 amino acids. Germline CDR1 SGHDT, CDR2 YYEEEE. As DNA, the CDR3 is TGTGCCAGCAGCTTGCACGACAGGGCTTATTCACCCCTCCACTTT. Amino acid sequence: CASSLHDRAYSPLHF.

The V gene is TRBV2, the J gene TRBJ1-1; 9 bases are shared with TRBD1. The CDR3 loop spans 13 amino acids. Germline CDR1 SNHLY, CDR2 FYNNEI. The ends lost 7 bases at V and 12 bases at J; junction bases unmatched: 12. CDR3 DNA: TGTGCCAGCACTCCCTTGGGACAGGGTGCCCCTTTCTTT. This gives the protein CASTPLGQGAPFF.

CDR3 region: CASSLDHSLGEQYF. In nucleotides, the CDR3 is TGTGCCAGCAGCTTGGATCACTCCCTAGGTGAGCAGTACTTC. This chain uses TRBV5-8 with TRBJ2-7; no definite D call. The CDR3 is 14 residues long. The V end was cut by 0 bases, the J end by 7 bases, with 14 bases between. The germline gives CDR1 SGHTS, CDR2 YDEGEE. The entire variable domain, with the rest obtained from reference TRBV5-8 and TRBJ2-7, is as follows: EAGVTQSPTHLIKTRGQQATLRCSPISGHTSVYWYQQALGLGLQFLLWYDEGEERNRGNFPPRFSGRQFPNYSSELNVNALELEDSALYLCASSLDHSLGEQYFGPGTRLTVT.

The gene calls are TRBV7-2 and TRBJ1-4; D unresolved. The V end was cut by 1 base, the J end by 7 bases, with 19 bases between. The CDR3 totals 17 residues. Germline V CDR1 and CDR2: SGHTA, FQGNSA. The CDR3 nucleotides are TGTGCCAGCAGCTTAGGCCCCTTTGGGTCCTCAGGTGAAAAACTGTTTTTT. It codes for CASSLGPFGSSGEKLFF.